This T cell receptor beta chain was documented in a study of T cells in Graves' hyperthyroidism and ophthalmopathy (dated by TCRdb to about 2019). Some background on the complete study: Peripheral blood was sampled at the time of initial diagnosis, prior to any treatment. For training and testing, the 100 or so patients in the discovery cohort were randomly divided in a 7:3 ratio. Whether ophthalmopathy could be predicted prospectively was tested in an independent validation cohort made up of approximately 19 hyperthyroidism patients plus 17 patients who later progressed to ophthalmopathy. The paper reports TCR Vbeta CDR3 sequencing of some 140 peripheral blood samples: 40 or so ophthalmopathy, under 85 hyperthyroidism and around 17 progressor patients. Thyroid tissue and blood T-cell repertoires from several Graves' hyperthyroidism patients were also compared in the study. Following sampling, methimazole starting at 30 mg daily was given to hyperthyroidism patients, and high-dose intravenous methylprednisolone was given to ophthalmopathy patients. A discovery cohort of roughly 96 patients, 43 with Graves' ophthalmopathy and approximately 55 with stable Graves' hyperthyroidism, was used to find distinguishing TCR V-J signatures.

The TCR beta CDR3 regions were amplified from the RNA transcripts. A first-round RT-PCR of the TCR CDR3 used the HTBI primer set with the Qiagen OneStep RT-PCR kit. Libraries were constructed in a second round of multiplex PCR, after which size selection and purification were carried out. The libraries were sequenced on an Illumina HiSeq2000 using paired-end 100 bp reads. Per the source publication's procedure: SOAPnuke was used to process the raw data, with reads discarded if the reads contained adapters or uncalled bases, had a mean Phred below 15, or lacked an exact constant-primer or identifier match. COPE v1.2.5 was used to merge high-quality paired reads, and clonotypes were defined as unique nucleotide sequences. MiTCR v1.1 was used to align clonotypes to the IMGT TRBV, TRBD and TRBJ reference segments. The analysis included only V-J combinations with a frequency above 0.0001, which together covered around 99% of the repertoires. A TCS score was defined as the ratio of F50 (clonal expansion) to E x V (chaos), with BLOSUM62-based TCRdist applied between CDR3 peptides within each V-J. Welch's t-statistics and random forest reduced 500 to 650 V-J features to 13, which were used in a naive Bayes classifier (R e1071). TCRdb reran the public reads through fastp at Q25 and MiXCR, keeping productive beta chains. Rows with one shared CDR3 protein collapse into an entry with the most common genes and DNA. These V and J calls are TCRdb output, not the study's own analysis. The sample includes 200,000 to 250,000 distinct CDR3 sequences, with about a sixth observed a single time. The ten largest clones take up 28% of the sample.

On the study overall, not on this receptor specifically: Most expanded thyroid clonotypes (frequency above 0.001) were also found in blood, which suggests that blood repertoires may mirror thyroid immune responses. Sample size was not statistically predetermined, and blinding of investigators to group allocation was not performed. A 13 V-J signature model separated ophthalmopathy from stable hyperthyroidism, with over 85% sensitivity and about 81% specificity in cross-validation and 80%/75% in testing. In validation, the model predicted progression to ophthalmopathy with 55% to 71% sensitivity and less than 80% specificity, a median of approximately 6.5 months before onset.

From the germline V gene, CDR1 is MDHEN and CDR2 is SYDVKM. There are 14 amino acids in the CDR3, from cysteine to phenylalanine inclusive. The read is trimmed to its CDR3 DNA, 42 bases read in frame from base 1. Concerning this clonotype itself: Its antigen remains unidentified. At one end the junction does not follow the germline gene, possibly because of a read error.

Moderately to severely active disease, a Clinical Activity Score of at least 3, a NOSPECS grade of at least 4, and a duration under 3 months were present in ophthalmopathy patients. Exclusion was applied to patients with uncontrolled infections, other autoimmune diseases, pregnancy or lactation. Clinical symptoms, serum thyroxine and TRAb, thyroid ultrasound, and orbital computed tomography formed the basis for the diagnoses. Ficoll-Paque density gradient centrifugation was used to isolate PBMCs from around 9.1 ml of fresh peripheral blood. Total RNA was extracted using Trizol reagent, and RNA quality was assessed on an Agilent 2100 Bioanalyzer.

The receptor chain draws on TRBV28 and TRBJ1-6, with a tentative D gene TRBD1 over 5 matching bases. Sequencing was carried out using blood. This sequence originates from a woman aged 18-29 years with Graves' ophthalmopathy. The CDR3 region has the sequence CASSFPGNNSPLHF. The DNA sequence is TGTGCCAGCAGTTTTCCAGGGAACAATTCGCCCCTCCACTTT.